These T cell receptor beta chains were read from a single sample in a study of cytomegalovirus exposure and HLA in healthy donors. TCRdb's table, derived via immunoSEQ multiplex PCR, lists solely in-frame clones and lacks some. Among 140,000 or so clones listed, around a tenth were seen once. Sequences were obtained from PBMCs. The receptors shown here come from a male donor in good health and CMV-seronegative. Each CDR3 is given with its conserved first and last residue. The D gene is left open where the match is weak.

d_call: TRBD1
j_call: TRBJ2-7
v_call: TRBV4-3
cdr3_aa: CASSQGSAGTDNYEQYF

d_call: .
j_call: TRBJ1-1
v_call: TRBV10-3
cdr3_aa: CAISESPELLNTEAFF

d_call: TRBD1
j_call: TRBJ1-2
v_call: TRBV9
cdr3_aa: CASSPRTGSPYTF

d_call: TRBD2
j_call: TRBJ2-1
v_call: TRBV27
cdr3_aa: CASSLRGGYNEQFF

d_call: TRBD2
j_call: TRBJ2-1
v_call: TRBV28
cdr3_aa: CASRGAGNTYNEQFF

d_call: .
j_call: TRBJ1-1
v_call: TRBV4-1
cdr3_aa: CASSPKGGGAFF

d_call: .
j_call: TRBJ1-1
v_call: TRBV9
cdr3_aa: CASSAQGLGTEAFF

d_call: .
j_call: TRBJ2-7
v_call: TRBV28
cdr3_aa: CASSLSGAKRDF

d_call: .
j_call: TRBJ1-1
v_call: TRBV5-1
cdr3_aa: CASSLEGGEDEAFF

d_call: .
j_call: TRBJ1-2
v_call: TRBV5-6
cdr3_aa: CASSLVGGAEGYTF

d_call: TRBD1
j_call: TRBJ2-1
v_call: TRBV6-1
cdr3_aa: CASSGVGTGMYNEQFF

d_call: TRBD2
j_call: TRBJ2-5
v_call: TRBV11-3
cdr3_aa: CASSFLAGETQYF

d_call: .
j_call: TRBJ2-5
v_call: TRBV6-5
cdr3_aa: CASSQVGSWETQYF

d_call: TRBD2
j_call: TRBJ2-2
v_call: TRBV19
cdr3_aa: CASSIGGGARTGELFF

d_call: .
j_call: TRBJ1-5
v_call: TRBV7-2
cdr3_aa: CASSLAGAPPQHF

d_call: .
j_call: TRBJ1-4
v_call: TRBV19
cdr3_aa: CASSIREKLFF

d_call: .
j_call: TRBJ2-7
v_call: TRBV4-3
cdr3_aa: CASSPGLDNSYEQYF

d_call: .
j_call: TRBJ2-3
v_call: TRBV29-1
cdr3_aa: CSVEDDLRDYNADTQYF

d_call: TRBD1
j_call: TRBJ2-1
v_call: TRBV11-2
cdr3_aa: CASRPTGAEEQFF

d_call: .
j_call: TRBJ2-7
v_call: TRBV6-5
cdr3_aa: CASKPAGESYEQYF

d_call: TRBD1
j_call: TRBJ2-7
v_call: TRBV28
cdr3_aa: CASSFRGRSYEQYF

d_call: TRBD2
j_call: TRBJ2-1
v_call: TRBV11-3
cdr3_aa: CASSLVLAGEKNNEQFF

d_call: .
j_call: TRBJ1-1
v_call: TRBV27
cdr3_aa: CASSLGLDTEAFF

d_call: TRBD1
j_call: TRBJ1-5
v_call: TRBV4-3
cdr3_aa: CASSPRMGQGEQPQHF

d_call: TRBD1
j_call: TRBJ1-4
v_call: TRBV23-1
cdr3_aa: CASSQSGRTGVHEKLFF

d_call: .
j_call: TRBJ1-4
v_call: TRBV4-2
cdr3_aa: CASSQEDRPNEKLFF

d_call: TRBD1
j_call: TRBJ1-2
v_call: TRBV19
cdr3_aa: CASTDRGPVHYGYTF

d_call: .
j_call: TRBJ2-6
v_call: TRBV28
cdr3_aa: CASRPGSGANVLTF

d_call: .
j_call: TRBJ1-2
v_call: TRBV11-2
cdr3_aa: CASRTNEANYGYTF

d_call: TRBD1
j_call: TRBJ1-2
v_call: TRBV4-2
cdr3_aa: CASSPGQGWANYGYTF

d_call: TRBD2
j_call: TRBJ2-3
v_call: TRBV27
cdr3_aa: CASSLTGGTDTQYF

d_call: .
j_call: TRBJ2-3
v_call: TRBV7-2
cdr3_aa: CASSRASGELTDTQYF

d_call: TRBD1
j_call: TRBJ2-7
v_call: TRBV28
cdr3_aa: CASSFSTGVLPEQYF

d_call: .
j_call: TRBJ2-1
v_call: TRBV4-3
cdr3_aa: CASSQDRLAGKGSFF

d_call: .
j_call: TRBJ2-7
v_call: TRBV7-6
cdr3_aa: CASSFEDGSSYEQYF